Presented here are 25 T cell receptor beta chains from one specimen sequenced in a study of blood T cell repertoires in COVID-19. The repertoire was sequenced with immunoSEQ multiplex PCR; TCRdb's copy has only in-frame clones and lacks some. Here the sample spans over 200,000 clones, around 88% being singletons. The specimen sequenced was peripheral blood. These TCRs come from a man younger than 30 with active or convalescent COVID-19.

This chain uses TRBV5-6 with TRBJ1-2; tentative D call: TRBD1 (5 bases). Germline V gene lookup returns CDR1 SGHDT and CDR2 YYEEEE. V lost 4 bases, J lost 4 bases, and 11 bases lay in between. The CDR3 totals 13 residues. The chain's CDR3 is CASSRFTGYGYTF. The CDR3 bases are TGTGCCAGCAGCCGTTTTACAGGCTATGGCTACACCTTC.

The J gene is TRBJ2-7, the V gene TRBV28; 12 positions match TRBD2. The CDR3 has 14 amino acids. CDR1 and CDR2 (germline): MDHEN, SYDVKM. V lost 7 bases and J lost 3; bases outside the gene matches: 4. The CDR3 nucleotides read TGTGCCAGCAAACCGGGACTAGCGGGCTACGAGCAGTACTTC. This codes for CASKPGLAGYEQYF.

The genes are TRBV3-1 (or the pseudogene TRBV3-2) and TRBJ2-1; D is perhaps TRBD2 (7 bases). The CDR3 has 17 amino acids. V lost 7 bases and J 0 bases, leaving 19 bases between the germline ends. Germline values: CDR1 LGHDT, CDR2 YNNKEL (reference sequence). This chain's CDR3 is CASKDEGGGSSYNEQFF. The DNA of the CDR3 is TGTGCCAGCAAGGATGAGGGGGGCGGGAGCTCCTACAATGAGCAGTTCTTC.

The V gene is TRBV6-6, the J gene TRBJ1-3, with D perhaps TRBD1 (5 bases). The V end lost 6 bases, the J end lost 2 bases, and 14 bases lay between the germline ends. Germline V gives CDR1 MNHNY, CDR2 SVGAGI (reference sequence). CDR3 length: 15 residues. The CDR3 loop reads CASSLGANTGNTIYF. The CDR3 region has the DNA TGTGCCAGCAGCCTTGGGGCGAATACTGGAAACACCATATATTTT.

The rearrangement uses TRBV2 and TRBJ2-7; a possible D gene is TRBD2 (5 bases). V was trimmed by 7 bases and J by 3 bases, leaving 7 bases between them. The CDR3 covers 11 residues. The germline V gene encodes CDR1 SNHLY and CDR2 FYNNEI. DNA of the CDR3: TGTGCCAGCACGGGGTTCTACGAGCAGTACTTC. Its protein is CASTGFYEQYF.

The CDR3 spells CASSLDRGIQETQYF. CDR3 sequence (DNA): TGTGCCAGCAGCTTGGACAGGGGAATCCAAGAGACCCAGTACTTC. The chain joins TRBV5-6 to TRBJ2-5; TRBD1 aligns across 7 bases. The CDR3 length is 15 residues. V shed 0 bases, J shed 1 base, and the junction held 3 bases outside the gene matches. In germline, CDR1 is SGHDT, CDR2 YYEEEE. Looking up the rest from reference TRBV5-6 and TRBJ2-5 gives the full variable domain: DAGVTQSPTHLIKTRGQQVTLRCSPKSGHDTVSWYQQALGQGPQFIFQYYEEEERQRGNFPDRFSGHQFPNYSSELNVNALLLGDSALYLCASSLDRGIQETQYFGPGTRLLVL.

The CDR3 DNA sequence: TGCAGCGTTGAAGTACGACTAGCGGGATCATCCGAGCAGTACTTC. Translating gives CSVEVRLAGSSEQYF. The chain has TRBV29-1 and TRBJ2-7; 11 positions agree with TRBD2. The ends lost 1 base at V and 6 bases at J; junction bases unmatched: 8. Germline values: CDR1 SQVTM, CDR2 ANQGSEA. This CDR3 contains 15 residues.

This sequence joins TRBV27 and TRBJ1-6; D perhaps matches TRBD1 (5 bases). Trimming removed 3 bases at V and 4 bases at J, with 16 bases between. Germline-derived CDR1 and CDR2 are MNHEY and SMNVEV (reference sequence). This CDR3 spans 17 amino acids. CDR3 sequence (DNA): TGTGCCAGCAGTTTCCCCCCGGGGGAAGGTTATAATTCACCCCTCCACTTT. Translation gives CASSFPPGEGYNSPLHF.

V and J are TRBV4-2 and TRBJ2-5; 11 nucleotides align to TRBD2. V shed 0 bases and J 2 bases; nucleotides not matched to a gene: 5. CDR3 size: 17 residues. Germline V CDR1 and CDR2: LGHNA, YNFKEQ. The CDR3 here is CASSQDGTSGFQETQYF. The CDR3 DNA is TGTGCCAGCAGCCAAGATGGGACTAGCGGTTTTCAAGAGACCCAGTACTTC.

The rearrangement joins TRBV29-1 to TRBJ2-2; D might be TRBD2 (5 bases). CDR1 and CDR2 from the germline V gene are SQVTM and ANQGSEA. The CDR3 is 15 amino acids. The V gene lost 4 bases and the J gene lost 2 bases, with 14 bases spanning the gap. The CDR3 protein is CSVGSGSSNTGELFF. CDR3 DNA sequence: TGCAGCGTTGGTTCGGGGTCTAGTAACACCGGGGAGCTGTTTTTT.

The chain is built from TRBV6-2 or TRBV6-3 and TRBJ2-1; 9 nucleotides line up with TRBD2. V dropped 4 bases and J dropped 5; count of bases not matched to a gene: 9. This CDR3 contains 16 residues. The germline V gene has CDR1 MNHEY and CDR2 SVGEGT. CDR3 nucleotides: TGTGCCAGCAGTTCGGGTAGCGGGAGTCGTGACAATGAGCAGTTCTTC. Its protein product is CASSSGSGSRDNEQFF.

The chain recombines TRBV6-2 or TRBV6-3 with TRBJ2-7; 8 nucleotides align to TRBD1. Germline V lookup: CDR1 MNHEY, CDR2 SVGEGT. Trimming removed 2 bases from V and 0 bases from J; junction bases left unmatched: 12. CDR3 length equals 18 residues. The CDR3 loop is CASSYGHPPGQVSYEQYF. The CDR3 bases are TGTGCCAGCAGTTACGGCCACCCCCCGGGACAGGTCTCCTACGAGCAGTACTTC.

The chain links TRBV28 to TRBJ1-2, with 8 bases identical to TRBD1. With 6 bases clipped from V and 5 bases from J, the junction kept 8 bases outside the gene matches. The germline V gene has CDR1 MDHEN and CDR2 SYDVKM. This CDR3 region has 14 residues. In DNA, the CDR3 is TGTGCCAGCAGCTATAGGACAGGGCATTATGGCTACACCTTC. It translates to CASSYRTGHYGYTF.

This clone was observed a handful of times. The V call is TRBV4-2, the J call TRBJ2-7; the D gene is possibly TRBD2 (6 bases). V was clipped by 4 bases and J by 2 bases, with 12 bases between them. Germline CDR1 is LGHNA and CDR2 is YNFKEQ. This CDR3 is built from 14 residues. For the CDR3, the DNA is TGTGCCAGCAGCCCTTCCGCGGGACCCTACGAGCAGTACTTC. Its translation is CASSPSAGPYEQYF.

The genes are TRBV7-9 and TRBJ2-7, with D tentatively TRBD1 (6 bases). This CDR3 contains 13 residues. V was cut by 5 bases and J by 5 bases, with 13 bases left in between. Germline V gene sequence: CDR1 SEHNR, CDR2 FQNEAQ (reference sequence). CDR3 coding DNA: TGTGCCAGCAGCCCAGGGGTCCGGGACGAGCAGTACTTC. Translation: CASSPGVRDEQYF.

The J gene is TRBJ2-6, the V gene TRBV14; TRBD2 aligns across 9 bases. Germline V gene lookup returns CDR1 SGHDN and CDR2 FVKESK. This CDR3 spans 18 amino acids. With V trimmed by 4 bases and J by 0 bases, 7 bases remained unmatched. The CDR3 region has the DNA TGTGCCAGCAGCCGCGGACCAGCGGGAGGCTCTGGGGCCAACGTCCTGACTTTC. Its translation: CASSRGPAGGSGANVLTF.

In its sample, this clone was seen a few times. This sequence joins TRBV3-1 (or the pseudogene TRBV3-2) and TRBJ2-1, with D unresolved. Germline V CDR1 and CDR2: LGHDT, YNNKEL (reference sequence). V lost 1 base and J 5 bases, leaving 6 bases between the germline ends. This CDR3 is built from 13 residues. CDR3 sequence reads: CASSQVGHNEQFF. CDR3 bases: TGTGCCAGCAGCCAAGTTGGCCACAATGAGCAGTTCTTC.

CDR3 in amino acids: CASTDRGRINTEAFF. CDR3 DNA sequence: TGTGCCAGCACAGACAGGGGGCGTATTAACACTGAAGCTTTCTTT. The chain links TRBV19 to TRBJ1-1; 10 positions agree with TRBD1. The length of the CDR3 is 15 residues. After removal of 9 bases from V and 2 bases from J, the junction contained 9 bases not matched to a gene. CDR1 LNHDA and CDR2 SQIVND come from the germline V gene (reference sequence).

J is TRBJ1-1 and V is TRBV12-3 or TRBV12-4, with 7 bases fitting TRBD1. This CDR3 is 12 amino acids long. Trimming took 5 bases from V and 10 from J; bases not matched to a gene: 7. DNA of the CDR3: TGTGCCAGCAGTAATGACAACAGGGGAGCTTTCTTT. Amino acid sequence: CASSNDNRGAFF.

A remark on this clone: At one of its ends the junction is not consistent with the germline gene, which may arise from a read error. V gene TRBV7-8 combines with J gene TRBJ2-7; D might be TRBD2 (6 bases). The CDR3 contains 15 residues. The germline V gene encodes CDR1 SGHVS and CDR2 FQNEAQ. The CDR3 reads CASSLAGTGALEQYF. CDR3 bases: TGTGCCAGCAGCCTAGCCGGGACTGGGGCGCTCGAGCAGTACTTC.

The table lists this clone with a few counts. The genes are TRBV7-6 and TRBJ1-4; 8 positions match TRBD1. CDR1 SGHVS and CDR2 FNYEAQ come from the germline V gene. The junction had 2 bases not matched to a gene; V was cut back by 3 bases and J by 2 bases. This CDR3 is 15 amino acids long. The CDR3 loop is CASSLTGATNEKLFF. CDR3 DNA sequence: TGTGCCAGCAGCTTGACAGGGGCCACTAATGAAAAACTGTTTTTT.

V gene TRBV30 combines with J gene TRBJ1-1, with D uncertain. Per the germline V gene, CDR1 is GTSNPN and CDR2 is SVGIG (reference sequence). CDR3 size: 14 residues. V was pared by 3 bases and J by 1 base, with 12 bases between. The CDR3 region is CAWRVDSGNTEAFF. The CDR3 coding sequence is TGTGCCTGGAGGGTCGATTCGGGGAACACTGAAGCTTTCTTT.

V is TRBV21-1 and J is TRBJ2-3; TRBD2, as called in the table, went unchecked against the DNA. TRBV21-1 is an annotated pseudogene. The CDR3 consists of 17 residues. The CDR3 here is CASSKGRGLSSTDTQYF. CDR3 bases: TGTGCCAGCAGCAAAGGCCGAGGACTTTCTAGCACAGATACGCAGTATTTT.

The rearrangement links TRBV30 to TRBJ2-7; D is possibly TRBD1 (5 bases). The CDR3 is 16 residues long. The ends were cut back, 1 base at V and 6 bases at J, with 22 bases in the middle. In germline, CDR1 is GTSNPN, CDR2 SVGIG (reference sequence). The CDR3 DNA is TGTGCCTGGAGTGGGACGGCGGCACAGGTTGTGGGCGAGCAGTACTTC. This codes for CAWSGTAAQVVGEQYF.

The gene calls are TRBV6-5 and TRBJ1-2, with D maybe TRBD1 (5 bases). Germline CDR1 is MNHEY and CDR2 is SVGAGI. V lost 0 bases, J lost 6 bases, and 17 bases lay in between. This CDR3 is 16 amino acids long. Here the CDR3 DNA reads TGTGCCAGCAGTTACTCGGGGTTCTATTGGGGGGATGGCTACACCTTC. Translation: CASSYSGFYWGDGYTF.